This entry concerns a single T cell receptor beta chain. The authors extracted RNA and reverse transcribed it into cDNA as the sequencing template. Profiled with immunoSEQ multiplex PCR; TCRdb holds only in-frame clones, not every one. Of about 140,000 clones listed, about half are singletons. There are 14 residues in the CDR3. After removal of 6 bases from V and 1 base from J, the junction contained 6 bases not matched to a gene. The V gene's germline CDR1 is SQVTM and CDR2 ANQGSEA. This entry belongs to a study of CD8+ T cells in alopecia areata. Starting from PBMCs, sorting isolated CD4+ and CD8+ T cells.

The chain uses TRBV29-1 and TRBJ2-3; 8 positions match TRBD1. This specimen was CD4+ T cells sorted from blood, taken at week 0. The TCR sequence derives from a human donor with alopecia areata. This chain's CDR3 is CSVETGAGTDTQYF. CDR3 nucleotides: TGCAGCGTAGAGACAGGGGCCGGCACAGATACGCAGTATTTT.